This TCR beta chain was identified in a study of cytomegalovirus exposure and HLA in healthy donors. Turning to this clone: The same CDR3 also results from other DNA sequences found in this sample.

60 Vbeta and 13 Jbeta primers were used in PCR. Method: immunoSEQ multiplex PCR; TCRdb's copy keeps in-frame clones and lacks some. Recorded for this sample: approximately 110,000 clones. The receptor's source is a man in his forties or fifties in good health and CMV-seronegative. Material: PBMCs.

The CDR3 spells CASSPRDRGQNTEAFF. The CDR3 nucleotides read TGTGCCAGCTCACCGCGAGACAGGGGACAGAACACTGAAGCTTTCTTT. The chain uses TRBV18 and TRBJ1-1; 8 bases are a match to TRBD1. V lost 3 bases, J lost 1 base, and 7 bases stayed unmatched. Germline lookup yields CDR1 KGHSH and CDR2 LQKENI. The CDR3 covers 16 residues.